Sequencing of this T cell receptor beta chain was carried out in a study of cytotoxic CD8 clonotypes in ibrutinib-treated CLL. For this clone: A junction boundary mismatches the germline segment, possibly from a read error.

The CDR3 consists of 18 residues. Per germline, CDR1 MNHNS and CDR2 SASEGT. Profiling relied on immunoSEQ multiplex PCR, and the TCRdb table lists in-frame clones only, not all of them. This table holds 42,000 or so clones, about 65% found once. The source is a human donor with chronic lymphocytic leukemia. This specimen consisted of PBMCs, obtained at disease progression, from a patient treated with ibrutinib. The gene calls are TRBV6-1 and TRBJ2-2; TRBD2 aligns across 16 bases. The CDR3 loop is CASREGTSGRVYTGELFF. The CDR3 region has the DNA TGTGCCAGCAGAGAAGGGACTAGCGGGAGGGTATACACCGGGGAGCTGTTTTTT.